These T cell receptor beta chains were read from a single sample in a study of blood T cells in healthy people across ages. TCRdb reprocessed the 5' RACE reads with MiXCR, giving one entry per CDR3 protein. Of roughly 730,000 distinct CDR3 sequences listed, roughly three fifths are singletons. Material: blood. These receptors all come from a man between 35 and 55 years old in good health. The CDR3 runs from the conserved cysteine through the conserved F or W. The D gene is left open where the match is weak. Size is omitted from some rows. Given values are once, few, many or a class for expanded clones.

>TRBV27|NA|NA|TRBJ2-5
CASSNRTALETQYF
TGTGCCAGCAGTAATCGGACAGCTCTGGAGACCCAGTACTTC
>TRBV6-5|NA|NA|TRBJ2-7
CASSYAFGREQYF
TGTGCCAGCAGTTACGCTTTTGGGCGCGAGCAGTACTTC
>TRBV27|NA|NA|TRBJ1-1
CASSLSVPVMNTEAFF
TGTGCCAGCAGTTTATCGGTCCCGGTAATGAACACTGAAGCTTTCTTT
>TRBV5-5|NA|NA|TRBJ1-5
CASSPQTAFPQPQHF
TGTGCCAGCAGCCCGCAGACCGCGTTCCCTCAGCCCCAGCATTTT
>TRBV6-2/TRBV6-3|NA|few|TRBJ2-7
CASSYQAYEQYF
TGTGCCAGCAGTTATCAGGCCTACGAGCAGTACTTC
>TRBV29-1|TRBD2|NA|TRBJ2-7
CSVESSSGRWDNEQYF
TGCAGCGTTGAATCCTCTAGCGGGAGATGGGACAATGAGCAGTACTTC
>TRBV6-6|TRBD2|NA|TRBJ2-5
CASSYPIAGDEQYF
TGTGCCAGCAGTTACCCGATAGCGGGGGATGAGCAGTACTTC
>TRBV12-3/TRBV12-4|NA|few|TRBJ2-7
CASSTDSGATYEQYF
TGTGCCAGCAGTACTGATAGCGGAGCAACTTACGAGCAGTACTTC
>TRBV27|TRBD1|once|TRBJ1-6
CASSSTGGRGSPLHF
TGTGCCAGCAGTTCCACAGGGGGAAGGGGATCACCCCTCCACTTT
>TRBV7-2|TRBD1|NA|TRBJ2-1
CASSAGPDRGQFF
TGTGCCAGCAGCGCTGGCCCCGACAGGGGTCAGTTCTTC
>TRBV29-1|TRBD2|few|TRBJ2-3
CSVVGLAGSTDTQYF
TGCAGCGTTGTTGGGCTAGCGGGGAGCACAGATACGCAGTATTTT
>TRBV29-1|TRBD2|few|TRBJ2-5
CSVGNGGGQYF
TGCAGCGTTGGTAACGGGGGGGGTCAGTACTTC
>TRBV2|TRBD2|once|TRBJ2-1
CASRGLAEYNEQFF
TGTGCCAGCAGGGGACTAGCGGAGTACAATGAGCAGTTCTTC
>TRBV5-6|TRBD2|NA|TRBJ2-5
CASSLGVGGVQETQYF
TGTGCCAGCAGCCTGGGGGTTGGGGGGGTACAGGAGACCCAGTACTTC
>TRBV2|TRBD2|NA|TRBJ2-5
CASSGTSGGGEETQYF
TGTGCCAGCAGTGGGACTAGCGGGGGAGGCGAAGAGACCCAGTACTTC
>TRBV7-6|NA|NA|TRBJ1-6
CASSFKNSPLHF
TGTGCCAGCAGCTTTAAGAATTCACCCCTCCACTTT
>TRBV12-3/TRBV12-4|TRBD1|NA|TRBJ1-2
CAGSGQVSANYGYTF
TGTGCCGGCAGCGGACAGGTTTCGGCTAACTATGGCTACACCTTC
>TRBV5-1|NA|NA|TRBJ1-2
CASSQGISGGYTF
TGCGCCAGCTCCCAGGGGATCTCTGGTGGCTACACCTTC
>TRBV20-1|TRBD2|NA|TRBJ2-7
CSARGGQSGTSLPETRYF
TGCAGTGCTAGAGGCGGACAATCGGGGACTAGCCTTCCAGAGACCCGGTACTTC
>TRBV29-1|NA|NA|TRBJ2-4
CSVIVNIQYF
TGCAGCGTTATAGTAAACATTCAGTACTTC
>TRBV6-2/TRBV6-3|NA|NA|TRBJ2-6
CAGSLAGNGANVLTF
TGTGCCGGCAGTTTGGCCGGGAATGGGGCCAACGTCCTGACTTTC
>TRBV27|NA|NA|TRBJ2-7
CASSSTPGYDEQYF
TGTGCCAGCAGTTCAACCCCAGGGTATGACGAGCAGTACTTC
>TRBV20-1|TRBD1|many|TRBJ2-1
CSARNFPGQEVYNEQFF
TGCAGTGCTAGAAATTTCCCGGGACAGGAAGTCTACAATGAGCAGTTCTTC
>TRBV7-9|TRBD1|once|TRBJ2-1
CAGAGGHNEQFF
TGTGCCGGGGCAGGGGGACACAATGAGCAGTTCTTC
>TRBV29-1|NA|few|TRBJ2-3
CSTLWGTQYF
TGCAGCACCCTGTGGGGTACGCAGTATTTT
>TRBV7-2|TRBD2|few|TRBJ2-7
CASSSVTSGRAYEQYF
TGTGCCAGCAGCTCTGTAACTAGCGGTCGGGCCTACGAGCAGTACTTC
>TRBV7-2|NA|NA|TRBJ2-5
CASSLWGSGQETQYF
TGTGCCAGCAGCTTATGGGGGTCGGGTCAAGAGACCCAGTACTTC
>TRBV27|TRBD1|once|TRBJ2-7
CASSYGTGGEREQYF
TGTGCCAGCAGTTACGGGACAGGGGGCGAACGCGAGCAGTACTTC
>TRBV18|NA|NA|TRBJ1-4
CASSPKVGSTNEKLFF
TGTGCCAGCTCACCGAAAGTGGGGAGTACAAATGAAAAACTGTTTTTT
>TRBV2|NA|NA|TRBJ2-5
CASSTYLGVQETQYF
TGTGCCAGCAGCACCTACTTGGGTGTCCAAGAGACCCAGTACTTC
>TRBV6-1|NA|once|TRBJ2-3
CASSEDRAGGTDTQYF
TGTGCCAGCAGTGAAGACAGGGCGGGAGGCACAGATACGCAGTATTTT
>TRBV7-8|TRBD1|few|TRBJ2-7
CASSTRQGIYEQYF
TGTGCCAGCAGCACAAGACAGGGGATCTACGAGCAGTACTTC
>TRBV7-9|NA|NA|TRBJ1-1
CASSFDDGNTEAFF
TGTGCCAGCAGCTTCGATGACGGGAACACTGAAGCTTTCTTT
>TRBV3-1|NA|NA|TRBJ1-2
CASSWDGYTF
TGTGCCAGCAGCTGGGATGGCTACACCTTC
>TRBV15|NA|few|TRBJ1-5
CATSRDLADNQPQHF
TGTGCCACCAGCAGAGATTTGGCAGACAATCAGCCCCAGCATTTT
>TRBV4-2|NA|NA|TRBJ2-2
CASSQEDRNTGELFF
TGTGCCAGCAGCCAAGAGGATAGGAACACCGGGGAGCTGTTTTTT
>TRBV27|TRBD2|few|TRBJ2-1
CASSVLAGADEQFF
TGTGCCAGCAGTGTACTAGCGGGAGCTGATGAGCAGTTCTTC
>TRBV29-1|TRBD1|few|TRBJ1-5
CSVAAGTGAHQPQHF
TGCAGCGTCGCCGCCGGGACAGGGGCTCATCAGCCCCAGCATTTT
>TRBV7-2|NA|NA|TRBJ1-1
CASSLAEYSEAFF
TGTGCCAGCAGCTTAGCGGAATATTCTGAAGCTTTCTTT
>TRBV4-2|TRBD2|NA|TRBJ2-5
CASSQDTSGRPLDQETQYF
TGTGCCAGCAGCCAAGATACTAGCGGGAGGCCGCTAGACCAAGAGACCCAGTACTTC